This T cell receptor (beta chain) derives from a study of T cells in localized non-small cell lung cancer. Study findings and constraints: The study linked higher blood T cell density to longer overall survival.

For this clone: Its target is not known.

The CDR3 consists of 14 residues. Germline V lookup: CDR1 SEHNR, CDR2 FQNEAQ (reference sequence). V was clipped by 5 bases and J by 0 bases, with 11 bases between them. TCRdb keeps only in-frame clones here, not all; method: immunoSEQ multiplex PCR. This repertoire shows fewer than 90,000 clones, around three quarters found once; its top ten account for about 19%. The chain recombines TRBV7-9 with TRBJ2-7, with D perhaps TRBD2 (6 bases). Here the sequenced sample was PBMCs, taken before any cancer treatment. This clonotype originated in a man aged 35 to 69 with stage II squamous cell lung carcinoma. CDR3 bases: TGTGCCAGCAGCCCATGGGGGGTCTCCTACGAGCAGTACTTC. Protein product: CASSPWGVSYEQYF.